This T cell receptor (beta chain) was sequenced for a study of blood T cell repertoires in COVID-19. At the level of the study: The origin of the acute and convalescent COVID-19 samples was the United States, Italy and Spain. Sources were T cells, B-cell-depleted T cells, or PBMCs; the material itself was cDNA or gDNA.

Only a few counts were recorded for this clone. The authors' processing: Amplified reference gene primers provided the basis for estimating nucleated cell counts. Clones were read by immunoSEQ multiplex PCR, and TCRdb kept only the in-frame ones, dropping some. The DNA gave D and trimming, while V, J and clone size come from that table. This sample yields tens of thousands of clones, of which approximately 80% are seen a single time; 11% to 15% belongs to the top ten. Per germline, CDR1 SGHNT and CDR2 YYREEE (reference sequence). V dropped 4 bases and J dropped 0; count of bases not matched to a gene: 3. The CDR3 has 14 amino acids.

The source is a human donor in a cohort sampled during active COVID-19. V gene TRBV5-4 combines with J gene TRBJ2-7; TRBD2 agrees at 8 bases. Sequencing was carried out using peripheral blood. CDR3 residues: CASSPSGPSYEQYF. CDR3 DNA: TGTGCCAGCAGCCCTAGCGGGCCCTCCTACGAGCAGTACTTC.